This TCR beta chain stems from a study of cytomegalovirus exposure and HLA in healthy donors. To note about this clone: Its specificity is not known.

Study outcomes and limitations: An Asian-associated ancestry cluster reportedly showed fewer N-insertions than the roughly 670-donor mean in a later analysis.

Looked up from germline, CDR1 is SGHNT and CDR2 is YENEEA. Trimming took 4 bases from V and 5 from J; bases not matched to a gene: 6. The CDR3 sequence is 15 residues long. This PCR relied on a set of 60 Vbeta primers and 13 Jbeta primers. The assay was immunoSEQ multiplex PCR, and TCRdb's table has in-frame clones only and misses some. The sample includes roughly 200,000 clones, around 75% of them seen just once. The specimen sequenced was PBMCs. The receptor's source is a woman in her thirties in good health and CMV-seronegative. The chain recombines TRBV11-3 with TRBJ1-4; TRBD1 agrees at 8 bases. The chain's CDR3 is CASSSSGGPNEKLFF. Here the CDR3 DNA reads TGTGCCAGCAGCTCCTCAGGGGGCCCAAATGAAAAACTGTTTTTT.